Sequencing of this T cell receptor (beta chain) was carried out in a study of blood T cell repertoires in COVID-19. In the study overall: Some COVID-19 samples were acute and others convalescent; all came from the United States, Italy and Spain. T cells, B-cell-depleted T cells, or PBMCs supplied cDNA or gDNA.

Generated by immunoSEQ multiplex PCR, the TCRdb table keeps only in-frame clones and is missing some. The sample yields some 220,000 clones, more than 75% seen once. Germline V lookup: CDR1 SGHRS, CDR2 YFSETQ. The CDR3 is made up of 15 amino acids. Trimming removed 4 bases at V and 7 bases at J, with 18 bases between. The gene calls are TRBV5-1 and TRBJ2-1, with TRBD2 as a possible D gene (6 bases). Sequenced sample: peripheral blood. The clonotype originates from a human donor in a cohort sampled during active COVID-19. CDR3 residues: CASSHRDSKGNEQFF. The CDR3, as DNA: TGCGCCAGCAGCCACCGGGACTCAAAAGGTAATGAGCAGTTCTTC.